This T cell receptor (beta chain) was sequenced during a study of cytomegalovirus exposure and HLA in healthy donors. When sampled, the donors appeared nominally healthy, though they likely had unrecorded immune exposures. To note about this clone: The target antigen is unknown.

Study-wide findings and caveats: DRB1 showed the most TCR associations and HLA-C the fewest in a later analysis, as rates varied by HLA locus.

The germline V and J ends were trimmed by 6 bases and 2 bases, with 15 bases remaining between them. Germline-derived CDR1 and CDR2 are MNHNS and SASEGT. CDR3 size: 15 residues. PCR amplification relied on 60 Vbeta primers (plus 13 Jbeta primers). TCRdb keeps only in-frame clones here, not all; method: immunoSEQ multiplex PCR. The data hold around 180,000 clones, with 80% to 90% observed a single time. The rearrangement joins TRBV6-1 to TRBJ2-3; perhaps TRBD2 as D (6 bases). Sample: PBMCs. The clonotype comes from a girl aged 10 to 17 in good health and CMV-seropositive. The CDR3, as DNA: TGTGCCAGCAGGGAGGTAGCGGAGATCACAGATACGCAGTATTTT. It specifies CASREVAEITDTQYF.